In its sample, the clone carrying this T cell receptor (beta chain) was seen a few times. It is unclear where the CDR3 begins or ends on the DNA, so no DNA is shown, and the CDR3 is as TCRdb lists it. A TCRbeta library incorporating unique molecular identifiers was prepared. TCRdb reprocessed the PCR reads via MiXCR and lists one record per CDR3 protein. The sample has hundreds of thousands of distinct CDR3 sequences, approximately 15% seen once. The data were taken from a study of T-cell reconstitution after alpha-beta-depleted transplantation in children. Germline CDR1 reads DFQATT; CDR2 reads SNEGSKA (reference sequence). The CDR3 spans 17 residues, counting both ends.

The sequencing used PBMCs from the stem cell graft donor, collected from the stem cell graft. The rearrangement joins TRBV20-1 to TRBJ2-1; the D call in the table, TRBD2, was not verified against the DNA. The sequence was obtained from a human donor who donated a stem cell graft to a child with acute myeloid leukemia. The CDR3 sequence: CSARDPSGQGSYNEQFF.